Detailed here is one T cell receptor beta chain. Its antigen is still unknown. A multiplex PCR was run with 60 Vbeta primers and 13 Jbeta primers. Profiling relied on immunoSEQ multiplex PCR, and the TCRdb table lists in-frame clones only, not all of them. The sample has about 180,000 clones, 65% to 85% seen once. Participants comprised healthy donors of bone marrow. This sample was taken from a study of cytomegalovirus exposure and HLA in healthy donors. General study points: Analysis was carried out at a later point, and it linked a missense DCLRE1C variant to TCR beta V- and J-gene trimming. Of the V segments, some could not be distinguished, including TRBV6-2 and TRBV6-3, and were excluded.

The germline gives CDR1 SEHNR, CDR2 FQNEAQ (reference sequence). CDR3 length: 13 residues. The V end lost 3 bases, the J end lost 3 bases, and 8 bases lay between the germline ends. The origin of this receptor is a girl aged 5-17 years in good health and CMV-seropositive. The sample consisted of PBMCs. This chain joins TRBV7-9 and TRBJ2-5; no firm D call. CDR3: CASSFSKEETQYF. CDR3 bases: TGTGCCAGCAGCTTTAGTAAAGAAGAGACCCAGTACTTC.